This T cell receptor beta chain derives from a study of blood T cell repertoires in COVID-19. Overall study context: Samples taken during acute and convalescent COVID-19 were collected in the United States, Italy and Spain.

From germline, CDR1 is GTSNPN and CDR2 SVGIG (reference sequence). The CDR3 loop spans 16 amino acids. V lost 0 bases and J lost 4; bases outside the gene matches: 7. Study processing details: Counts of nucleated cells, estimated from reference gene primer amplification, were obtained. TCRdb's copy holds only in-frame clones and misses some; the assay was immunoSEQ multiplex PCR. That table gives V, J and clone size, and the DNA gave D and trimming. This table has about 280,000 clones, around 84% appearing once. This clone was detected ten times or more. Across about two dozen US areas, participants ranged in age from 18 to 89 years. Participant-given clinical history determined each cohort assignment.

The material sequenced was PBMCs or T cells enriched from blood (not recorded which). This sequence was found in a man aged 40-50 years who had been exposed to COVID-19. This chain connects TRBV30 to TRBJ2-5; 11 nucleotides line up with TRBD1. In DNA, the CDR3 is TGTGCCTGGAGTGTACGAGGGACAGGGGGTTTAGAGACCCAGTACTTC. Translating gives CAWSVRGTGGLETQYF.